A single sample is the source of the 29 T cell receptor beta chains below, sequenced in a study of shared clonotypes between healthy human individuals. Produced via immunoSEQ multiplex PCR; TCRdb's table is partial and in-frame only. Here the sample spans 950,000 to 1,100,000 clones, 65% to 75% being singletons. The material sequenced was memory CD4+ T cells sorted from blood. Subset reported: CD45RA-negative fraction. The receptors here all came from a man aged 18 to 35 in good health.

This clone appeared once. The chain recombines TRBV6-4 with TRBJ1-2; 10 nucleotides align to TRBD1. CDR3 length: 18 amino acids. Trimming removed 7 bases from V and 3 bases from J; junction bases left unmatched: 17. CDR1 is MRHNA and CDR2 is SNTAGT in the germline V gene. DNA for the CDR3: TGTGCCAGCAACACCTCCGGGACAGGGGCCCTAAATGACTATGGCTACACCTTC. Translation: CASNTSGTGALNDYGYTF.

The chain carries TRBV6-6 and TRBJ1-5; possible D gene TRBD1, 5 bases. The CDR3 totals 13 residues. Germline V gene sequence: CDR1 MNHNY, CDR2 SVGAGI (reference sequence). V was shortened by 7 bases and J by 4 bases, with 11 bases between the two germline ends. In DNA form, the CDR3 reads TGTGCCAGCAATAGGGACCCAAATCAGCCCCAGCATTTT. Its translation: CASNRDPNQPQHF.

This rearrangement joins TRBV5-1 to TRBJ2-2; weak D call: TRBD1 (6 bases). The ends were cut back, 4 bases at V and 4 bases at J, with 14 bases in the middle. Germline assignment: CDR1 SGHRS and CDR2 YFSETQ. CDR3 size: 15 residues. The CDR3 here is CASSGYGGRTGELFF. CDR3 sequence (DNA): TGCGCCAGCAGCGGCTATGGGGGCCGCACCGGGGAGCTGTTTTTT.

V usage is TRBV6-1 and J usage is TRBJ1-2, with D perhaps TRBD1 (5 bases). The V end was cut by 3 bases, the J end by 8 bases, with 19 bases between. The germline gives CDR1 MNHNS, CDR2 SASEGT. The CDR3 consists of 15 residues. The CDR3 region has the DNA TGTGCCAGCAGTGAGCCACTACAGGCTTGGGAGGGCTACACCTTC. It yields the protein CASSEPLQAWEGYTF.

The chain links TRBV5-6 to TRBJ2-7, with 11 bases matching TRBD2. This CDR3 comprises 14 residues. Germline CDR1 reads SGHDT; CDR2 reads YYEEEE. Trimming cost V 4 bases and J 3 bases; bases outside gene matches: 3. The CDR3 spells CASSDTSGSYEQYF. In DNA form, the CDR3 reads TGTGCCAGCAGCGACACTAGCGGGAGCTACGAGCAGTACTTC.

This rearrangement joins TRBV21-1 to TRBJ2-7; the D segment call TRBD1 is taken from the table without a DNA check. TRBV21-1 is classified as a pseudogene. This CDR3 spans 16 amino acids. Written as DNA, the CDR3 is TGTGCCAGCAGCGCCCCTCCGGACAGGGAGTTCTACGAGCAGTACTTC. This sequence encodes CASSAPPDREFYEQYF.

As DNA, the CDR3 is TGTGCCATCAGTGAGCCCCCCCGGGGCGTAGTCCACGAGCAGTACTTC. This gives the protein CAISEPPRGVVHEQYF. This chain uses TRBV10-3 with TRBJ2-7; TRBD1 or TRBD2 may be the D gene (5 bases each). Germline CDR1 ENHRY, CDR2 SYGVKD. The CDR3 extends over 16 amino acids. V was pared by 2 bases and J by 5 bases, with 19 bases between.

In nucleotides, the CDR3 is TGTGCCATCAGTGGCTTGCAGCGCACCTACGAGCAGTACTTC. This sequence encodes CAISGLQRTYEQYF. The J gene is TRBJ2-7, the V gene TRBV10-3; the D is unclear. Germline V gene sequence: CDR1 ENHRY, CDR2 SYGVKD. V dropped 4 bases and J dropped 2 bases, with 12 bases sitting between them. This CDR3 comprises 14 residues.

In nucleotides, the CDR3 is TGCAGCGTTGAAGGCTATGGCTCCTACGAGCAGTACTTC. Encoded protein: CSVEGYGSYEQYF. The V and J genes are TRBV29-1 and TRBJ2-7; no clear D. CDR3 length equals 13 residues. V was cut by 1 base and J by 0 bases, with 7 bases left in between. The germline V gene encodes CDR1 SQVTM and CDR2 ANQGSEA.

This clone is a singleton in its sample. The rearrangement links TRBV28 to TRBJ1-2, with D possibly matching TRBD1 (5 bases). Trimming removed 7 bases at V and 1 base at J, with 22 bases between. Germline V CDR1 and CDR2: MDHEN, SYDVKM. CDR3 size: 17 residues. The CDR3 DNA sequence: TGTGCCAGCACTGATGAAGCCAGGGAATTTCTTAACTATGGCTACACCTTC. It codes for CASTDEAREFLNYGYTF.

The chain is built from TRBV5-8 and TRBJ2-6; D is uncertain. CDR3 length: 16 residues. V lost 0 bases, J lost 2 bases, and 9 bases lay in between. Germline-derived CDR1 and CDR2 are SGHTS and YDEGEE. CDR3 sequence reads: CASSLGSLPGANVLTF. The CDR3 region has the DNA TGTGCCAGCAGCTTGGGAAGCCTTCCTGGGGCCAACGTCCTGACTTTC.

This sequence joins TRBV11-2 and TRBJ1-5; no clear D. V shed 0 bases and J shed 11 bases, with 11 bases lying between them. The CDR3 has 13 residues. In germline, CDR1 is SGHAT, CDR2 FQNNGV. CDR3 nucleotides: TGTGCCAGCAGCTTAGATAGACGGGAGACCCAGCATTTT. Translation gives CASSLDRRETQHF.

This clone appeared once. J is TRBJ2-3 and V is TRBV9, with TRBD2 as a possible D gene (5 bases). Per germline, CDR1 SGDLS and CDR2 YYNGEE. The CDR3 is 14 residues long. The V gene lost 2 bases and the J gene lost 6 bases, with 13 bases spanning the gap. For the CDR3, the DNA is TGTGCCAGCAGCGTCATCCCTTCGGGGGATACGCAGTATTTT. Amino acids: CASSVIPSGDTQYF.

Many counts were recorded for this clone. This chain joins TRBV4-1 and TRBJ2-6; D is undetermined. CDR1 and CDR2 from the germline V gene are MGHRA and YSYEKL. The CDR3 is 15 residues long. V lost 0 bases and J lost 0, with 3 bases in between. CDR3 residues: CASSQESSGANVLTF. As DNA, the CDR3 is TGCGCCAGCAGCCAAGAAAGCTCTGGGGCCAACGTCCTGACTTTC.

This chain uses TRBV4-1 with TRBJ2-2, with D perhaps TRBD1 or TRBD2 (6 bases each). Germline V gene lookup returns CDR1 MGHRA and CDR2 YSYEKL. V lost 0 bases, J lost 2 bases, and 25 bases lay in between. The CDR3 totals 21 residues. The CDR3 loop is CASSQDILQGTRVSNTGELFF. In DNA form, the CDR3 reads TGCGCCAGCAGCCAAGATATTCTGCAGGGGACTCGTGTAAGCAACACCGGGGAGCTGTTTTTT.

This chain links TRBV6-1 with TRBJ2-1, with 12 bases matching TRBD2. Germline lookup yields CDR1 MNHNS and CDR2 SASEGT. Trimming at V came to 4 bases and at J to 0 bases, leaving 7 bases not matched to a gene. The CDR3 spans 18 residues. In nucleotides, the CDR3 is TGTGCCAGCAGTGGACTAGCGGGAGCGTTAAGCTCCTACAATGAGCAGTTCTTC. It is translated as CASSGLAGALSSYNEQFF.

CDR3 region: CASTAPGTGELDTQYF. CDR3 DNA: TGCGCCAGCACCGCTCCCGGGACAGGGGAATTAGATACGCAGTATTTT. The V and J genes are TRBV5-1 and TRBJ2-3; 10 bases are shared with TRBD1. The V gene end was trimmed by 6 bases and the J gene end by 5 bases; junction bases not matched to a gene: 12. CDR3 size: 16 residues. Looked up from germline, CDR1 is SGHRS and CDR2 is YFSETQ.

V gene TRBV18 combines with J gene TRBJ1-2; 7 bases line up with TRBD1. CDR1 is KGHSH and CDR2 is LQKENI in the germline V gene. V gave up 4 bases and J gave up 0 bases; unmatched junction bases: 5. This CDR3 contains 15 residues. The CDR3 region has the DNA TGTGCCAGCTCACTAGGGACAGTAGCTAACTATGGCTACACCTTC. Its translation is CASSLGTVANYGYTF.

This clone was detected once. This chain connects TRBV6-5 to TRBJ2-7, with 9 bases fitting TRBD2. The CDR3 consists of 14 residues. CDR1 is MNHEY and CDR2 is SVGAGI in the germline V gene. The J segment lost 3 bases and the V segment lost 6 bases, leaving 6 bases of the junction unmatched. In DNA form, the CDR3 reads TGTGCCAGCAGGCCAGCGGGGGGCCTCTACGAGCAGTACTTC. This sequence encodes CASRPAGGLYEQYF.

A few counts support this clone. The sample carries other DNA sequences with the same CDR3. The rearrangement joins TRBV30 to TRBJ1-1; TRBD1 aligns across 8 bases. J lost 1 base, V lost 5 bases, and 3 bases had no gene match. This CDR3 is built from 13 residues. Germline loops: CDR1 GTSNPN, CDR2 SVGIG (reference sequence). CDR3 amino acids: CAWGQGKNTEAFF. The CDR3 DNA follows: TGTGCCTGGGGACAGGGAAAGAACACTGAAGCTTTCTTT. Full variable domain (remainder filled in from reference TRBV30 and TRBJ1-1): SQTIHQWPATLVQPVGSPLSLECTVEGTSNPNLYWYRQAAGRGLQLLFYSVGIGQISSEVPQNLSASRPQDRQFILSSKKLLLSDSGFYLCAWGQGKNTEAFFGQGTRLTVV.

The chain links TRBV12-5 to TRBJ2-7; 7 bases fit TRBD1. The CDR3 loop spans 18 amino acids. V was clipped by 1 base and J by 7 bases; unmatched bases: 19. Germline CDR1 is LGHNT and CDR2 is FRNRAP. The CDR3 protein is CASGLGEAGGQRAGEQYF. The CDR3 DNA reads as TGTGCTAGTGGTTTGGGAGAGGCAGGGGGACAAAGGGCGGGTGAGCAGTACTTC.

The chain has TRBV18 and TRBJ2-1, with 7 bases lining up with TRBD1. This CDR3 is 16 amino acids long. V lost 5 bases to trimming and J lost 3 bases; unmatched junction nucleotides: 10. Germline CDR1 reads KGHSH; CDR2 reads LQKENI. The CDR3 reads CASSSIRGQDYNEQFF. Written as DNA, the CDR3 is TGTGCCAGCTCATCAATTAGGGGGCAGGACTACAATGAGCAGTTCTTC.

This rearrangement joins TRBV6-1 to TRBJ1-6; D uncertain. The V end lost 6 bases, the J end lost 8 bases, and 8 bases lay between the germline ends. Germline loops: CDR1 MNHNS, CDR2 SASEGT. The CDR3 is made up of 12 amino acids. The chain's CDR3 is CASRTAYSPLHF. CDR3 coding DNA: TGTGCCAGCAGGACCGCTTATTCACCCCTCCACTTT.

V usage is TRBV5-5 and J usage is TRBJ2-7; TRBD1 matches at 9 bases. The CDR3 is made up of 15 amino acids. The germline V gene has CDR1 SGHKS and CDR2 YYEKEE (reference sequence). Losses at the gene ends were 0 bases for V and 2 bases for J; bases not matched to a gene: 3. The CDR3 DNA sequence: TGTGCCAGCAGCTTGGCCTGGGACAGGGCCTACGAGCAGTACTTC. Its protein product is CASSLAWDRAYEQYF.

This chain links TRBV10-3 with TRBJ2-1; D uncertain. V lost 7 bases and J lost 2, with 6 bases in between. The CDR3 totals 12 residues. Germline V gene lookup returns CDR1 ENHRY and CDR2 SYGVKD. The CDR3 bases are TGTGCCATCAACGAGCCCTACAATGAGCAGTTCTTC. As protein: CAINEPYNEQFF.

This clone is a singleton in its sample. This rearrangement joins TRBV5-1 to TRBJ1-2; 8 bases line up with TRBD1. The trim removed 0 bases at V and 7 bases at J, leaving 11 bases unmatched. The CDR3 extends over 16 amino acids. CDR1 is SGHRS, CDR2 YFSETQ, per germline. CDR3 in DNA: TGCGCCAGCAGCTTGGCCGCTGGACAGGGCACCTCTGGCTACACCTTC. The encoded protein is CASSLAAGQGTSGYTF.

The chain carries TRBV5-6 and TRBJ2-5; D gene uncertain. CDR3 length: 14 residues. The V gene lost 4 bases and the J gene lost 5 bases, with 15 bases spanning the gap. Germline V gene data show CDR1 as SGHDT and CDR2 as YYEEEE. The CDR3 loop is CASSLAGTVETQYF. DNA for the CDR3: TGTGCCAGCAGCCTGGCAGGAACGGTGGAGACCCAGTACTTC.

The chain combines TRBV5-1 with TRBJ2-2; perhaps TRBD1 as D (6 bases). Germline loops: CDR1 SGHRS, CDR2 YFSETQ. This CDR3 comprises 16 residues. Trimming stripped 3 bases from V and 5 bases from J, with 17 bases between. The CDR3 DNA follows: TGCGCCAGCAGCTCAACTAGGGGGACCCAAACCGGGGAGCTGTTTTTT. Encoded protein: CASSSTRGTQTGELFF. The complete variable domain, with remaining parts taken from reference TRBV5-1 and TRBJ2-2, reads KAGVTQTPRYLIKTRGQQVTLSCSPISGHRSVSWYQQTPGQGLQFLFEYFSETQRNKGNFPGRFSGRQFSNSRSEMNVSTLELGDSALYLCASSSTRGTQTGELFFGEGSRLTVL.

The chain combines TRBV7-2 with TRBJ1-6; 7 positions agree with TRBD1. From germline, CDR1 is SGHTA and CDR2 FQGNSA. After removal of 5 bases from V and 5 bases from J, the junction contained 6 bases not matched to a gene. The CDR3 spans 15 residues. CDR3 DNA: TGTGCCAGCAGCAGAACGGGACAGAATAATTCACCCCTCCACTTT. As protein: CASSRTGQNNSPLHF.